This TCR beta chain was recorded in a study of CD8+ T cells in alopecia areata. For the study at large: Treated patients were given 5 to 10 mg oral tofacitinib twice daily. The tofacitinib course ran for 6 to 18 months and was followed by 6 months off drug.

Extracted RNA was reverse transcribed, and the resulting cDNA served as sequencing template. The table came from immunoSEQ multiplex PCR; TCRdb's copy has only in-frame clones and leaves some out. The repertoire includes 75,000 to 100,000 clones, about two fifths of them detected once, and 1% to 1.5% sits in the top ten. The CDR3 covers 16 residues. Germline CDR1 and CDR2: MDHEN and SYDVKM. V gave up 5 bases and J gave up 5 bases, with 19 bases separating them. Findings and limits, study-wide: Normal scalp showed lower clonality than lesional scalp, especially alopecia totalis/universalis.

This clone showed up just once. What it binds is unknown. V is TRBV28 and J is TRBJ2-1; possible D gene TRBD2, 6 bases. The sequencing input was CD4+ T cells sorted from blood. The sequence was collected from a human donor with alopecia areata. The CDR3 sequence: CASSAPGGPTNNEQFF. CDR3 bases: TGTGCCAGCAGTGCCCCCGGGGGACCGACTAACAATGAGCAGTTCTTC.